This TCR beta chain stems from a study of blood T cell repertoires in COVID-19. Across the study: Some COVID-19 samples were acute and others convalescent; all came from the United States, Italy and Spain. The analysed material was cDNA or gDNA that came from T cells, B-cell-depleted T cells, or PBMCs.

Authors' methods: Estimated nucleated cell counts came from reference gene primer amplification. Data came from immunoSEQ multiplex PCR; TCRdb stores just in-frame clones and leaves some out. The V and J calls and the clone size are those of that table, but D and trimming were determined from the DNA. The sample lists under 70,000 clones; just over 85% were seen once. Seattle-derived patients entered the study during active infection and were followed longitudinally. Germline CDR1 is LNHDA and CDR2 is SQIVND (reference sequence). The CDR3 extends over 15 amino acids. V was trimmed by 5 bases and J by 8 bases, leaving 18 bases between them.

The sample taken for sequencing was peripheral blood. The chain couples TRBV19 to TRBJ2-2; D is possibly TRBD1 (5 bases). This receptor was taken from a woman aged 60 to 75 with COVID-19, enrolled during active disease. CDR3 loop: CASSPRVGPSGELFF. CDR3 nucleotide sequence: TGTGCCAGTAGTCCCAGGGTGGGGCCGTCTGGGGAGCTGTTTTTT.